A single sample is the source of the 29 T cell receptor beta chains below, sequenced in a study of T-cell memory formation after mild COVID-19 listed by TCRdb under 2021. The library was made by 5' RACE. The run used an Illumina NovaSeq 6000. TCRdb reprocessed the public reads (quality trimming at Q25 with fastp, clone calling with MiXCR) and kept in-frame beta chains. One record per CDR3 amino acid sequence lists the most common genes and DNA. The sample records 120,000 to 150,000 distinct CDR3 sequences, roughly 21% of which are singletons. Approximately 2.4% of the sample goes to the ten largest clones. The sequenced sample consisted of PBMCs or a T cell subset sorted from them (not recorded which). The receptors stem from an adult woman who had mild COVID-19 (a few samples of this study predate the infection). The sample titles of this study are shuffled in the database, so cell type and time point are left out; the donor was told from shared clones.

The chain's CDR3 is CASSGGDSTDTQYF. The CDR3 DNA is TGTGCCAGCAGCGGGGGGGACAGCACAGATACGCAGTATTTT. This rearrangement joins TRBV9 to TRBJ2-3; D possibly corresponds to TRBD2 (6 bases). The CDR3 spans 14 residues. V shed 3 bases and J shed 0 bases, with 8 bases lying between them. Germline V lookup: CDR1 SGDLS, CDR2 YYNGEE.

This clonotype was counted only a few times. The chain has TRBV20-1 and TRBJ2-3, with 11 bases fitting TRBD2. Losses at the gene ends were 6 bases for V and 6 bases for J; bases not matched to a gene: 8. The germline CDR1 and CDR2 sequences are DFQATT and SNEGSKA (reference sequence). The CDR3 spans 14 residues. Here the CDR3 DNA reads TGCAGTGCGGATACTAGCGGGAGTGGCGATACGCAGTATTTT. It yields the protein CSADTSGSGDTQYF.

A few counts support this clonotype. V gene TRBV12-3 or TRBV12-4 combines with J gene TRBJ2-5, with D perhaps matching TRBD1 or TRBD2 (6 bases each). Trimming cost V 5 bases and J 6 bases, with 16 bases left between them. The CDR3 has 14 amino acids. This CDR3 is CASSPDRGRKTQYF. The DNA for the CDR3 is TGTGCCAGCAGTCCCGATCGGGGGCGAAAGACCCAGTACTTC.

This clonotype was recorded a few times. The J gene is TRBJ1-1, the V gene TRBV5-1; D is perhaps TRBD1 (5 bases). Germline CDR1 is SGHRS and CDR2 is YFSETQ. This CDR3 is 13 amino acids long. Trimming stripped 4 bases from V and 5 bases from J, with 12 bases between. In nucleotides, the CDR3 is TGCGCCAGCAGCCCGGCGGGGGAGACTGAAGCTTTCTTT. Residues: CASSPAGETEAFF.

CDR3 nucleotide sequence: TGTGCCACCAGTGATCCCAATCGACAGGGACGAATGGAGACCCAGTACTTC. Its protein product is CATSDPNRQGRMETQYF. The chain carries TRBV24-1 and TRBJ2-5, with TRBD1 identical over 7 bases. Losses at the gene ends were 3 bases for V and 5 bases for J; bases not matched to a gene: 14. The CDR3 totals 17 residues. Germline V gives CDR1 KGHDR, CDR2 SFDVKD.

V gene TRBV3-1 combines with J gene TRBJ2-5; 16 bases map to TRBD2. This CDR3 comprises 16 residues. V was clipped by 4 bases and J by 5 bases; unmatched bases: 4. Per the germline V gene, CDR1 is LGHDT and CDR2 is YNNKEL (reference sequence). The CDR3 sequence is CASSRGLAGGPETQYF. In DNA form, the CDR3 reads TGTGCCAGCAGCCGGGGACTAGCGGGGGGGCCGGAGACCCAGTACTTC.

V usage is TRBV3-1 and J usage is TRBJ1-1; D unresolved. The CDR3 contains 11 residues. V gave up 1 base and J gave up 11 bases, with 8 bases separating them. Germline values: CDR1 LGHDT, CDR2 YNNKEL (reference sequence). The CDR3, as DNA: TGTGCCAGCAGCCAAGGTTTTTCGGCTTTCTTT. It specifies CASSQGFSAFF.

This clonotype was picked up many times. The V call is TRBV29-1, the J call TRBJ2-3; TRBD2 aligns across 7 bases. V dropped 6 bases and J dropped 6; count of bases not matched to a gene: 12. The germline V gene has CDR1 SQVTM and CDR2 ANQGSEA. The CDR3 spans 14 residues. CDR3: CSVNRRLASDTQYF. The CDR3 nucleotides read TGCAGCGTCAATCGGAGACTAGCATCCGATACGCAGTATTTT.

This clonotype was counted a few times. The CDR3 region is CSSSGTGVQETQYF. CDR3 nucleotides: TGCAGCTCGTCAGGGACAGGGGTTCAAGAGACCCAGTACTTC. The chain has TRBV29-1 and TRBJ2-5; 10 bases map to TRBD1. Germline lookup yields CDR1 SQVTM and CDR2 ANQGSEA. The V and J ends lost 8 bases and 2 bases, in that order; junction bases with no gene match: 8. The CDR3 has 14 residues.

The chain carries TRBV27 and TRBJ1-4; D may be TRBD1 (5 bases). V lost 10 bases to trimming and J lost 8 bases, with 17 bases between them. CDR1 and CDR2 (germline): MNHEY, SMNVEV (reference sequence). This CDR3 is 13 amino acids long. DNA of the CDR3: TGTGCCACCGGGGGGATTCGAGGCGAAAAACTGTTTTTT. Protein: CATGGIRGEKLFF. Based on the CDR3 plus reference TRBV27 and TRBJ1-4, the full variable domain is EAQVTQNPRYLITVTGKKLTVTCSQNMNHEYMSWYRQDPGLGLRQIYYSMNVEVTDKGDVPEGYKVSRKEKRNFPLILESPSPNQTSLYFCATGGIRGEKLFFGSGTQLSVL.

This clonotype was seen only a few times. This sequence joins TRBV3-1 and TRBJ2-1, with D possibly TRBD1 on 6 matching bases. CDR1 LGHDT and CDR2 YNNKEL come from the germline V gene (reference sequence). V was shortened by 6 bases and J by 0 bases, with 12 bases between the two germline ends. The length of the CDR3 is 15 residues. The CDR3 nucleotides read TGTGCCAGCAGGCCCGACAGGAGCTCCTACAATGAGCAGTTCTTC. It translates to CASRPDRSSYNEQFF.

The V gene is TRBV5-1, the J gene TRBJ2-1; 12 bases map to TRBD1. The V gene end was trimmed by 0 bases and the J gene end by 8 bases; junction bases not matched to a gene: 3. CDR3 size: 15 residues. The germline gives CDR1 SGHRS, CDR2 YFSETQ. The CDR3 is CASSLEGTGGDEQFF. CDR3 DNA sequence: TGCGCCAGCAGCTTGGAGGGGACAGGGGGCGATGAGCAGTTCTTC.

This clonotype was detected ten times or more. The chain combines TRBV20-1 with TRBJ2-1, with TRBD2 identical over 12 bases. The CDR3 runs 15 residues. Germline V CDR1 and CDR2: DFQATT, SNEGSKA (reference sequence). With V trimmed by 5 bases and J by 9 bases, 11 bases remained unmatched. The chain's CDR3 is CSAGRTSGMGREQFF. Written as DNA, the CDR3 is TGCAGTGCTGGAAGGACTAGCGGGATGGGACGTGAGCAGTTCTTC.

The V gene is TRBV7-6, the J gene TRBJ2-7; TRBD1 agrees at 7 bases. Germline CDR1 and CDR2: SGHVS and FNYEAQ. The CDR3 loop spans 16 amino acids. With 4 bases clipped from V and 3 bases from J, the junction kept 12 bases outside the gene matches. This CDR3 reads CASSSLPRDRYYEQYF. In nucleotides, the CDR3 is TGTGCCAGCAGCTCGTTACCACGGGACAGATACTACGAGCAGTACTTC.

The V gene is TRBV20-1, the J gene TRBJ2-3; 10 bases are a match to TRBD1. Per germline, CDR1 DFQATT and CDR2 SNEGSKA (reference sequence). The CDR3 has 17 amino acids. With 0 bases clipped from V and 2 bases from J, the junction kept 8 bases outside the gene matches. The CDR3, as DNA: TGCAGTGCTAGAGATGTAAGACAGGGGGCGGACACAGATACGCAGTATTTT. Its protein is CSARDVRQGADTDTQYF.

This clonotype has only a few counts. The rearrangement uses TRBV12-3 or TRBV12-4 and TRBJ1-1; no reliable D call. Trimming took off 5 bases at V and 1 base at J, with 5 bases between the two ends. There are 12 residues in the CDR3. This CDR3 is CASSKRNTEAFF. CDR3 nucleotide sequence: TGTGCCAGCAGTAAGAGGAACACTGAAGCTTTCTTT.

The J gene is TRBJ2-3, the V gene TRBV29-1, with no clear D. The CDR3 totals 12 residues. Per germline, CDR1 SQVTM and CDR2 ANQGSEA. Trimming took off 7 bases at V and 0 bases at J, with 8 bases between the two ends. The CDR3 region is CSAQESTDTQYF. The CDR3 DNA is TGCAGCGCGCAGGAAAGCACAGATACGCAGTATTTT.

The rearrangement joins TRBV6-5 to TRBJ1-5; perhaps TRBD1 as D (5 bases). Trimming removed 6 bases at V and 5 bases at J, with 14 bases between. This CDR3 spans 14 amino acids. Germline V gene sequence: CDR1 MNHEY, CDR2 SVGAGI. CDR3 region: CASRPGPGDQPQHF. In DNA form, the CDR3 reads TGTGCCAGCAGGCCGGGACCCGGGGATCAGCCCCAGCATTTT.

The chain carries TRBV6-5 and TRBJ1-6; 7 bases match TRBD1. This CDR3 region has 13 residues. The junction had 8 bases not matched to a gene; V was cut back by 9 bases and J by 9 bases. CDR1 and CDR2 (germline): MNHEY, SVGAGI. The CDR3 coding sequence is TGTGCCAGTACGACAGGGATAGCTTCACCCCTCCACTTT. Translation: CASTTGIASPLHF.

The V and J genes are TRBV6-2 or TRBV6-3 and TRBJ2-1, with 11 positions matching TRBD2. V lost 3 bases to trimming and J lost 4 bases; unmatched junction nucleotides: 8. The germline gives CDR1 MNHEY, CDR2 SVGEGT. The CDR3 covers 17 residues. The CDR3 nucleotides are TGTGCCAGCAGTTATGTAGCGGGAGGGCCGCAGTACAATGAGCAGTTCTTC. Translation gives CASSYVAGGPQYNEQFF.

V is TRBV20-1 and J is TRBJ2-1; 7 bases map to TRBD2. The CDR3 sequence is 15 residues long. Trimming removed 0 bases from V and 2 bases from J; junction bases left unmatched: 4. Germline V gene sequence: CDR1 DFQATT, CDR2 SNEGSKA (reference sequence). CDR3 in amino acids: CSARDGGTPYNEQFF. The CDR3 DNA sequence: TGCAGTGCTAGAGACGGGGGGACCCCCTACAATGAGCAGTTCTTC.

In this sample, this clonotype turned up many times. V usage is TRBV6-6 and J usage is TRBJ2-1; perhaps TRBD1 as D (5 bases). This CDR3 has 12 residues. CDR1 and CDR2 from the germline V gene are MNHNY and SVGAGI (reference sequence). V was cut by 4 bases and J by 5 bases, with 6 bases left in between. The DNA of the CDR3 is TGTGCCAGCAGTTTGACAGACAATGAGCAGTTCTTC. Its protein is CASSLTDNEQFF.

This clonotype was detected a few times. The genes are TRBV11-1 and TRBJ2-7, with 9 bases that match TRBD2. Germline V gene lookup returns CDR1 SGHAT and CDR2 FQDESV (reference sequence). With V trimmed by 3 bases and J by 0 bases, 12 bases remained unmatched. The CDR3 consists of 18 residues. DNA for the CDR3: TGTGCCAGCAGCTTCCTGGGTAGCGGGGGCTTAAGCTCCTACGAGCAGTACTTC. As protein: CASSFLGSGGLSSYEQYF.

The chain joins TRBV4-3 to TRBJ2-7; TRBD2 is a possible D gene (5 bases). The CDR3 runs 15 residues. Trimming removed 0 bases at V and 0 bases at J, with 9 bases between. Germline CDR1 LGHNA, CDR2 YSLEER. Written as DNA, the CDR3 is TGCGCCAGCAGCCAAGACCGGGGAGACTCCTACGAGCAGTACTTC. Protein sequence: CASSQDRGDSYEQYF.

This chain links TRBV29-1 with TRBJ1-2, with a possible D match to TRBD1 (6 bases). This CDR3 spans 14 amino acids. Germline V CDR1 and CDR2: SQVTM, ANQGSEA. V shed 4 bases and J shed 8 bases, with 20 bases lying between them. The CDR3 DNA reads as TGCAGCGTTGTAGTTGGACAGCCAAGGGAAGGCTACACCTTC. It specifies CSVVVGQPREGYTF.

The chain carries TRBV5-1 and TRBJ1-2; the match to TRBD1 covers 7 bases. The CDR3 contains 16 residues. Germline CDR1 and CDR2: SGHRS and YFSETQ. Unmatched junction bases numbered 12, after V lost 0 bases and J lost 7 bases. CDR3 coding DNA: TGCGCCAGCAGCTTGGCTAGGGGCGACAGGGTCGGTGGCTACACCTTC. Amino acid sequence: CASSLARGDRVGGYTF.

The chain couples TRBV12-3 or TRBV12-4 to TRBJ2-3; the match to TRBD1 covers 7 bases. This CDR3 is built from 15 residues. With 2 bases clipped from V and 4 bases from J, the junction kept 6 bases outside the gene matches. CDR3 coding DNA: TGTGCCAGCAGTTTAAGGGGGCCCCGGGCAGATACGCAGTATTTT. Residues: CASSLRGPRADTQYF.

The chain has TRBV18 and TRBJ1-1, with D possibly being TRBD1 (6 bases). Trimming removed 6 bases from V and 0 bases from J, with 23 bases in between. Germline V gives CDR1 KGHSH, CDR2 LQKENI. The length of the CDR3 is 18 residues. This chain's CDR3 is CASSLTGFGTSMNTEAFF. In nucleotides, the CDR3 is TGTGCCAGCTCGCTTACCGGGTTCGGGACAAGTATGAACACTGAAGCTTTCTTT.

This clonotype was recorded many times. The chain employs TRBV20-1 and TRBJ2-3, with 7 positions matching TRBD2. The CDR3 is 19 residues long. Trimming at V came to 0 bases and at J to 2 bases, leaving 17 bases not matched to a gene. In germline, CDR1 is DFQATT, CDR2 SNEGSKA (reference sequence). The CDR3 protein is CSARDVRRSGVYSTDTQYF. CDR3 nucleotide sequence: TGCAGTGCTAGAGATGTAAGGCGAAGCGGGGTTTATTCCACAGATACGCAGTATTTT.